Detailed here is one TCR beta chain. Antigen unknown. This record belongs to a study of T cell responses to AZD1222 COVID-19 vaccine. This CDR3 is built from 15 residues. Trimming removed 3 bases from V and 6 bases from J; junction bases left unmatched: 5. Germline V gene sequence: CDR1 SEHNR, CDR2 FQNEAQ (reference sequence). Findings and limits, study-wide: The breadth and depth of Spike-specific TCRs increased once two AZD1222 doses had been given.

Clones were read by immunoSEQ multiplex PCR, and TCRdb kept only the in-frame ones, dropping some. The sample lists about 210,000 clones, over 80% occurring once. This receptor was obtained from an adult in good health. The chain uses TRBV7-9 and TRBJ1-4; 9 bases align to TRBD1. Here the sequenced sample was peripheral blood, taken on day 0 of AZD1222 vaccination. CDR3 in amino acids: CASSFPTGGYEKLFF. CDR3 nucleotide sequence: TGTGCCAGCAGCTTCCCGACAGGGGGGTATGAAAAACTGTTTTTT.